This T cell receptor beta chain was retrieved from a study of circulating and synovial CD4+ cells in juvenile arthritis. TCRdb's table, derived via immunoSEQ multiplex PCR, lists solely in-frame clones and lacks some. The profile shows about 32,000 clones, nearly 95% of them singletons. CDR1 is SGDLS and CDR2 is YYNGEE in the germline V gene. CDR3 size: 16 residues. Unmatched junction bases numbered 6, after V lost 4 bases and J lost 1 base. The sequence was collected from a human donor with juvenile idiopathic arthritis. Sequenced sample: CD4+ T cells from blood. The rearrangement joins TRBV9 to TRBJ2-3, with 10 bases fitting TRBD2. The CDR3 reads CASSPSGTSGTDTQYF. The CDR3 bases are TGTGCCAGCAGCCCAAGCGGGACTAGCGGCACAGATACGCAGTATTTT.